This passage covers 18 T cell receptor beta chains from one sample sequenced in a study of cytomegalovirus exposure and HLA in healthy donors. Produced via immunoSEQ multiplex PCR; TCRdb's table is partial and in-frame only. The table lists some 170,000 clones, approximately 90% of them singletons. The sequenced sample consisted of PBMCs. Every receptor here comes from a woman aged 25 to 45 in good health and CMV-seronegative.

The CDR3 sequence: CASSVMTGGMGTEAFF. Here the CDR3 DNA reads TGCGCCAGCAGCGTAATGACAGGGGGAATGGGAACTGAAGCTTTCTTT. The chain uses TRBV5-1 and TRBJ1-1, with 9 bases matching TRBD1. The V gene end was trimmed by 4 bases and the J gene end by 5 bases; junction bases not matched to a gene: 12. This CDR3 has 16 amino acids. The germline V gene has CDR1 SGHRS and CDR2 YFSETQ.

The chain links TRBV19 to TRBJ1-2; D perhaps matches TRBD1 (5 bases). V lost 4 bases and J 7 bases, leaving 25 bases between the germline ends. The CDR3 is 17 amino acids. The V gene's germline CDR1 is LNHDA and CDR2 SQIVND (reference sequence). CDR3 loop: CASSSALRGQILSGYTF. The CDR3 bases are TGTGCCAGTAGTAGCGCCCTCCGTGGACAAATCCTATCTGGCTACACCTTC.

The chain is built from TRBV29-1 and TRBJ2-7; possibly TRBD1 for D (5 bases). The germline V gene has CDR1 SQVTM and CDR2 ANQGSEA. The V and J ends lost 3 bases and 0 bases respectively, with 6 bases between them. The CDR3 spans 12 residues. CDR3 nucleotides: TGCAGCGTTGAGGACAACTCCTACGAGCAGTACTTC. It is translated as CSVEDNSYEQYF.

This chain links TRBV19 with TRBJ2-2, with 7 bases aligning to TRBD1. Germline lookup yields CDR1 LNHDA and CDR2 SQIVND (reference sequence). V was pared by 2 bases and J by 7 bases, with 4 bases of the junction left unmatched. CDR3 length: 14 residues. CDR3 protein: CASSIRGPGGELFF. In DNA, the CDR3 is TGTGCCAGTAGTATAAGGGGGCCTGGCGGGGAGCTGTTTTTT.

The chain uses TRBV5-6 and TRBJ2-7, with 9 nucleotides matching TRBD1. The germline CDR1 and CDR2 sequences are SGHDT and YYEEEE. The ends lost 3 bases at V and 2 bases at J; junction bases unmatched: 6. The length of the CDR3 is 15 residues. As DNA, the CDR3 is TGTGCCAGCAGCTCCGATCGACAGGGGGCCTACGAGCAGTACTTC. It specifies CASSSDRQGAYEQYF.

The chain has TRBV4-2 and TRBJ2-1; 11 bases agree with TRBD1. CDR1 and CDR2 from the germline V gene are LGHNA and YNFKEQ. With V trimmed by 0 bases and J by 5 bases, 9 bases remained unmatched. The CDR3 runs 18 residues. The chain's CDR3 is CASSQEFPRDRGDNEQFF. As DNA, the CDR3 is TGTGCCAGCAGCCAAGAGTTCCCCCGGGACAGGGGGGACAATGAGCAGTTCTTC.

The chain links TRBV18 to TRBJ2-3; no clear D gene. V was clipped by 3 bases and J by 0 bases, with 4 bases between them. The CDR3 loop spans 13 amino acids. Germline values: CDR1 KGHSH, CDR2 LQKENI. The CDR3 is CASSPSSTDTQYF. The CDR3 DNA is TGTGCCAGCTCACCGTCTAGCACAGATACGCAGTATTTT.

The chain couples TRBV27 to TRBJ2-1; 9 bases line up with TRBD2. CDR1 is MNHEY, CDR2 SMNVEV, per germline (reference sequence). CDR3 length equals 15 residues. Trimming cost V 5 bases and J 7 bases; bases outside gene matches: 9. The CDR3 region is CASSTWTSADNEQFF. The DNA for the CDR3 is TGTGCCAGCAGTACCTGGACTAGCGCGGATAATGAGCAGTTCTTC.

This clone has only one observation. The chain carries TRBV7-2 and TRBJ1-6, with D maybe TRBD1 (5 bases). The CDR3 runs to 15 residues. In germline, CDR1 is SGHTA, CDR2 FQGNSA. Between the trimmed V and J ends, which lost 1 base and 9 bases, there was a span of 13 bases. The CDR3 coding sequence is TGTGCCAGCAGCTTAGGGGGGGGGAAAACTTCACCCCTCCACTTT. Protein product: CASSLGGGKTSPLHF.

CDR3 bases: TGCGCCAGCAGCCTGGGACGACAGAACTACGAGCAGTACTTC. Protein: CASSLGRQNYEQYF. The V call is TRBV5-1, the J call TRBJ2-7; D might be TRBD1 or TRBD2, each matching 5 bases. In germline, CDR1 is SGHRS, CDR2 YFSETQ. Trimming stripped 4 bases from V and 3 bases from J, with 14 bases between. The CDR3 loop spans 14 amino acids. The full variable domain, with the rest looked up from reference TRBV5-1 and TRBJ2-7, is KAGVTQTPRYLIKTRGQQVTLSCSPISGHRSVSWYQQTPGQGLQFLFEYFSETQRNKGNFPGRFSGRQFSNSRSEMNVSTLELGDSALYLCASSLGRQNYEQYFGPGTRLTVT.

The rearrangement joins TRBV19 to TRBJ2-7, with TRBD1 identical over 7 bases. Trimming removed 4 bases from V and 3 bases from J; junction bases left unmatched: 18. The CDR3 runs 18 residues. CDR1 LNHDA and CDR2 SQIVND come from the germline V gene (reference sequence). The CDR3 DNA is TGTGCCAGTAGTAACAGGGGCATGAGTATCTCATCCTTCTACGAGCAGTACTTC. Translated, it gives CASSNRGMSISSFYEQYF.

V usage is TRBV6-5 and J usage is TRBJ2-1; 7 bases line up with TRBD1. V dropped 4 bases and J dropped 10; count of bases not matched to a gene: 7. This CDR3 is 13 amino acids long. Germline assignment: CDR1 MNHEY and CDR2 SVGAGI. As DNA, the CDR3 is TGTGCCAGCAGTTGGACAGGCCAGCGAGAGCAGTTCTTC. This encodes CASSWTGQREQFF.

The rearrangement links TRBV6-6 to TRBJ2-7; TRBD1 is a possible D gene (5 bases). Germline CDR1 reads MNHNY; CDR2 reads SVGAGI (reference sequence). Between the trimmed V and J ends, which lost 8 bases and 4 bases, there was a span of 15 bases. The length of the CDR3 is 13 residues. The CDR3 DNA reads TGTGCCAGCGCCGATCCAGGGTTGTACGAGCAGTACTTC. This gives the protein CASADPGLYEQYF.

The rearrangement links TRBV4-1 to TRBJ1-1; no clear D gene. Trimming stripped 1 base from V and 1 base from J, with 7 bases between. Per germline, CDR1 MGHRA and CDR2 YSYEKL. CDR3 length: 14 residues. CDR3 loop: CASSQGWANTEAFF. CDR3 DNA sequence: TGCGCCAGCAGCCAAGGGTGGGCGAACACTGAAGCTTTCTTT.

The CDR3 DNA reads TGCGCCAGCAGCTTGGGACAGGGCGTCGTGGAGACCCAGTACTTC. Encoded protein: CASSLGQGVVETQYF. The V and J genes are TRBV5-1 and TRBJ2-5, with 7 bases identical to TRBD1. CDR1 SGHRS and CDR2 YFSETQ come from the germline V gene. After removal of 0 bases from V and 5 bases from J, the junction contained 7 bases not matched to a gene. CDR3 length: 15 amino acids.

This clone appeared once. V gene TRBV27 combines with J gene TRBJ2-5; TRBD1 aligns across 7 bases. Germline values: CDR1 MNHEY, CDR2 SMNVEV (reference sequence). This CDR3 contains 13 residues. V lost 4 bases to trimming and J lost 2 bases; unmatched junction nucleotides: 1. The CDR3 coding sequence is TGTGCCAGCAGTTGGACAGGTCAAGAGACCCAGTACTTC. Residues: CASSWTGQETQYF.

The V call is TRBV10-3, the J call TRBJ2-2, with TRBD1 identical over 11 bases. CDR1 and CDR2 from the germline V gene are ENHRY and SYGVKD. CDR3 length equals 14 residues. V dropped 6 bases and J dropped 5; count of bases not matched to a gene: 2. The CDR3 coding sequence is TGTGCCATCAGCGGACAGGGGGCAACCGGGGAGCTGTTTTTT. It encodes CAISGQGATGELFF.

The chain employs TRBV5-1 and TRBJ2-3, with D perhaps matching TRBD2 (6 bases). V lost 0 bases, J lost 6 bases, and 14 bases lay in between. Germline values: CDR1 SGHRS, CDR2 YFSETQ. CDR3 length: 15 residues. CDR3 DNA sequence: TGCGCCAGCAGCTTGGCGGGACTGGAACTTGATACGCAGTATTTT. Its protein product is CASSLAGLELDTQYF.